What follows are 25 T cell receptor beta chains derived from one specimen sequenced in a study of human T cells and chemical hapten exposure. Time point of the sample: pre-sensitization, week 0. As for treatment: therapeutic diphenylcyclopropenone sensitization with weekly scalp DPC. MiXCR was run by TCRdb on the RACE reads, yielding one entry per CDR3 protein. The data contain 250,000 or so distinct CDR3 sequences, 7.5% to 9% of them seen just once; the ten biggest clones take up about 2.5%. Sequencing used whole blood, obtained in connection with sensitization to the hapten diphenylcyclopropenone (DPC). The source of these receptors is a woman aged 40 to 55 with alopecia areata. Some clones in this sample may be carry-over from other donors' samples.

This clonotype has more than one count but fewer than ten. The V call is TRBV6-2 or TRBV6-3, the J call TRBJ1-5, with TRBD1 matching over 7 bases. CDR1 and CDR2 from the germline V gene are MNHEY and SVGEGT. With V trimmed by 5 bases and J by 1 base, 2 bases remained unmatched. CDR3 size: 14 residues. CDR3 sequence: CASSTTGSNQPQHF. The CDR3 bases are TGTGCCAGCAGTACGACAGGGAGCAATCAGCCCCAGCATTTT.

This clonotype has a count of ten or more. This chain's CDR3 is CASSLNRAEQYF. CDR3 DNA: TGTGCCAGCAGCCTAAACAGGGCCGAGCAGTACTTC. The chain joins TRBV3-1 to TRBJ2-7; a possible D gene is TRBD1 (6 bases). Deletions cut 4 bases from V and 6 bases from J, with 10 bases between. Germline-derived CDR1 and CDR2 are LGHDT and YNNKEL (reference sequence). The CDR3 is 12 residues long.

This clonotype was observed at least ten times. The chain couples TRBV10-3 to TRBJ2-7, with D perhaps TRBD1 (5 bases). In germline, CDR1 is ENHRY, CDR2 SYGVKD. Deletions cut 3 bases from V and 2 bases from J, with 5 bases between. The CDR3 length is 12 residues. The CDR3 protein is CAISDRAYEQYF. CDR3 sequence (DNA): TGTGCCATCAGTGACAGGGCCTACGAGCAGTACTTC.

Worth noting for this clonotype: With a much larger clone just one base away, this may be a read error. It is likely a read error, because the conserved phenylalanine at the end of the CDR3 is missing. The CDR3 DNA sequence: TGTGCCAGCAGGAAAGGGGAGACCCAGTACTGC. This encodes CASRKGETQYC. This sequence joins TRBV6-6 and TRBJ2-5; D uncertain. V shed 6 bases and J shed 5 bases, with 7 bases lying between them. The germline V gene encodes CDR1 MNHNY and CDR2 SVGAGI (reference sequence). The CDR3 sequence is 11 residues long.

This clonotype was recorded at least ten times. The J gene is TRBJ2-1, the V gene TRBV12-3 or TRBV12-4; D possibly corresponds to TRBD1 (6 bases). Between the trimmed V and J ends, which lost 6 bases and 7 bases, there was a span of 10 bases. The CDR3 is made up of 12 amino acids. CDR3 coding DNA: TGTGCCAGCAGCCCCCAGGGGAATGAGCAGTTCTTC. It yields the protein CASSPQGNEQFF.

This clonotype was seen more than once but under ten times. The chain couples TRBV15 to TRBJ1-1; D not resolved. The germline V and J ends were trimmed by 1 base and 1 base, with 7 bases remaining between them. CDR1 and CDR2 from the germline V gene are LNHNV and YYDKDF (reference sequence). This CDR3 has 14 amino acids. The CDR3 protein is CATSRARTNTEAFF. In nucleotides, the CDR3 is TGTGCCACCAGCAGAGCACGTACGAACACTGAAGCTTTCTTT.

This clonotype was seen many times. For the CDR3, the DNA is TGCGCCAGCAGCTTGGGACAGGGAGCCCACGAGCAGTACTTC. Encoded protein: CASSLGQGAHEQYF. The V gene is TRBV5-1, the J gene TRBJ2-7, with 7 nucleotides matching TRBD1. J lost 5 bases, V lost 0 bases, and 5 bases had no gene match. The CDR3 is 14 amino acids. From germline, CDR1 is SGHRS and CDR2 YFSETQ.

The J gene is TRBJ2-5, the V gene TRBV5-4; D gene unclear. Per germline, CDR1 SGHNT and CDR2 YYREEE (reference sequence). V lost 0 bases, J lost 7 bases, and 16 bases lay in between. The CDR3 contains 15 residues. CDR3 coding DNA: TGTGCCAGCAGCTTGGCCGGGCCCGCCCGCGGGACCCAGTACTTC. It codes for CASSLAGPARGTQYF. Filled out from reference TRBV5-4 and TRBJ2-5, the complete variable domain reads ETGVTQSPTHLIKTRGQQVTLRCSSQSGHNTVSWYQQALGQGPQFIFQYYREEENGRGNFPPRFSGLQFPNYSSELNVNALELDDSALYLCASSLAGPARGTQYFGPGTRLLVL.

This rearrangement joins TRBV12-3 or TRBV12-4 to TRBJ1-2, with no clear D. Trimming cost V 1 base and J 3 bases, with 9 bases left between them. This CDR3 contains 14 residues. This CDR3 is CASSLGEYDYGYTF. CDR3 DNA sequence: TGTGCCAGCAGTTTAGGAGAGTACGACTATGGCTACACCTTC.

This clonotype occurred many times. The CDR3, as DNA: TGTGCCAGCCGGGACGGACCTCTGAACACTGAAGCTTTCTTT. Protein: CASRDGPLNTEAFF. The chain has TRBV6-5 and TRBJ1-1, with D maybe TRBD1 (5 bases). V was pared by 8 bases and J by 0 bases, with 13 bases between. Per germline, CDR1 MNHEY and CDR2 SVGAGI. The CDR3 length is 14 residues.

A word on this clonotype: A much larger clone lies one base from this, so it may be a read error. The V and J genes are TRBV28 and TRBJ1-5; D unclear. The CDR3 spans 13 residues. Germline V CDR1 and CDR2: MDHEN, SYDVKM. This chain's CDR3 is CASTPLPNQPQRF. CDR3 sequence (DNA): TGTGCCAGCACCCCATTGCCGAATCAGCCCCAGCGTTTT.

There are many counts of this clonotype. The rearrangement links TRBV5-5 to TRBJ2-1; D ambiguous. CDR3 length equals 13 residues. Germline lookup yields CDR1 SGHKS and CDR2 YYEKEE (reference sequence). V was cut by 0 bases and J by 6 bases, with 7 bases left in between. CDR3 in DNA: TGTGCCAGCAGCTTGGCGGTGGGCAATGAGCAGTTCTTC. As protein: CASSLAVGNEQFF. The full variable domain, completed using reference TRBV5-5 and TRBJ2-1, is DAGVTQSPTHLIKTRGQQVTLRCSPISGHKSVSWYQQVLGQGPQFIFQYYEKEERGRGNFPDRFSARQFPNYSSELNVNALLLGDSALYLCASSLAVGNEQFFGPGTRLTVL.

This clonotype was counted ten times or more. The rearrangement links TRBV4-1 to TRBJ1-5; TRBD1 is a possible D gene (6 bases). The germline V and J ends were trimmed by 4 bases and 0 bases, with 28 bases remaining between them. Germline V gene lookup returns CDR1 MGHRA and CDR2 YSYEKL. This CDR3 has 21 residues. The CDR3 DNA sequence: TGCGCCAGCAGCCGCCGGGTCCTTACAGGGCCCGCCCCGTATAGCAATCAGCCCCAGCATTTT. This sequence encodes CASSRRVLTGPAPYSNQPQHF.

The table lists this clonotype with a few counts. This chain links TRBV6-2 or TRBV6-3 with TRBJ2-7; D might be TRBD1 (6 bases). This CDR3 contains 11 residues. CDR1 is MNHEY and CDR2 is SVGEGT in the germline V gene. Trimming took off 7 bases at V and 5 bases at J, with 9 bases between the two ends. The DNA of the CDR3 is TGTGCCAGCACACAGGGCCACGAGCAGTACTTC. Translating gives CASTQGHEQYF.

This clonotype showed up just a few times. This rearrangement joins TRBV3-1 to TRBJ1-2; 9 positions match TRBD1. This CDR3 region has 16 residues. Looked up from germline, CDR1 is LGHDT and CDR2 is YNNKEL (reference sequence). V gave up 4 bases and J gave up 3 bases; unmatched junction bases: 9. The CDR3 sequence is CASSRNYRGQDYGYTF. CDR3 bases: TGTGCCAGCAGCCGCAACTACAGGGGGCAGGACTATGGCTACACCTTC.

This clonotype has only one observation. This sequence joins TRBV12-3 or TRBV12-4 and TRBJ2-7, with D perhaps being TRBD1 or TRBD2 (5 bases each). The CDR3 runs 14 residues. V lost 5 bases and J lost 2, with 13 bases in between. CDR3 sequence: CASSPWDGTYEQYF. The CDR3 coding sequence is TGTGCCAGCAGTCCCTGGGACGGAACCTACGAGCAGTACTTC.

The CDR3 reads CSARDQGPQHF. CDR3 DNA: TGCAGTGCTAGAGATCAGGGGCCCCAGCATTTT. The rearrangement joins TRBV20-1 to TRBJ1-5, with a weak D call TRBD1 (5 bases). CDR1 and CDR2 from the germline V gene are DFQATT and SNEGSKA (reference sequence). Trimming removed 0 bases from V and 9 bases from J, with 6 bases in between. The CDR3 is 11 amino acids.

The chain combines TRBV29-1 with TRBJ2-5, with D possibly matching TRBD2 (7 bases). V gave up 8 bases and J gave up 6 bases, with 16 bases separating them. The germline V gene encodes CDR1 SQVTM and CDR2 ANQGSEA. The CDR3 totals 12 residues. CDR3: CSTRAGAKTQYF. The CDR3 bases are TGCAGCACCCGTGCGGGGGCGAAGACCCAGTACTTC.

In this sample, this clonotype turned up a few times. The chain employs TRBV4-2 and TRBJ2-1, with D hard to call. CDR1 LGHNA and CDR2 YNFKEQ come from the germline V gene. Trimming shortened V by 0 bases and J by 0 bases, and 6 bases separated the two germline ends. The CDR3 spans 15 residues. CDR3 sequence: CASSQELASYNEQFF. CDR3 DNA: TGTGCCAGCAGCCAAGAACTCGCCTCCTACAATGAGCAGTTCTTC.

This clonotype appeared a few times. The rearrangement joins TRBV4-3 to TRBJ2-7; 13 nucleotides match TRBD2. Looked up from germline, CDR1 is LGHNA and CDR2 is YSLEER. The CDR3 sequence is 17 residues long. V was pared by 1 base and J by 4 bases, with 7 bases of the junction left unmatched. In DNA form, the CDR3 reads TGCGCCAGCAGCCAAGTTAGGACTAGCGGGAGTCGTTACGAGCAGTACTTC. Its translation is CASSQVRTSGSRYEQYF.

Ten or more counts support this clonotype. The chain is built from TRBV12-3 or TRBV12-4 and TRBJ2-7; TRBD2 agrees at 12 bases. The CDR3 is 15 residues long. J lost 2 bases, V lost 6 bases, and 5 bases had no gene match. Here the CDR3 reads CASSSRTSGTYEQYF. CDR3 coding DNA: TGTGCCAGCAGCTCACGGACTAGCGGGACCTACGAGCAGTACTTC.

The J gene is TRBJ2-7, the V gene TRBV21-1; the table's TRBD2 call for D was not verified on the DNA. TRBV21-1 is a listed pseudogene. The CDR3 is 11 residues long. The CDR3 reads CASSKSGLVNF. The CDR3 DNA reads as TGTGCCAGCAGCAAGTCGGGACTAGTTAACTTC.

The J gene is TRBJ2-5, the V gene TRBV4-3, with D unclear. The CDR3 is 14 amino acids. Looked up from germline, CDR1 is LGHNA and CDR2 is YSLEER. The V and J ends lost 1 base and 5 bases respectively, with 11 bases between them. CDR3 nucleotides: TGCGCCAGCAGCCAAGTCGCGGACCGCGAGACCCAGTACTTC. Translating it yields CASSQVADRETQYF.

This clonotype appeared a few times. The V call is TRBV28, the J call TRBJ1-1, with unresolved D. CDR1 MDHEN and CDR2 SYDVKM come from the germline V gene. V lost 7 bases and J lost 5, with 14 bases in between. The CDR3 runs to 13 residues. The CDR3 loop reads CASTFPGKTEAFF. As DNA, the CDR3 is TGTGCCAGCACTTTCCCCGGGAAGACTGAAGCTTTCTTT.

The gene calls are TRBV28 and TRBJ1-2; TRBD1 matches at 7 bases. CDR1 is MDHEN and CDR2 is SYDVKM in the germline V gene. With V trimmed by 3 bases and J by 3 bases, 1 base remained unmatched. The CDR3 consists of 13 residues. This CDR3 is CASSFGQDYGYTF. CDR3 nucleotide sequence: TGTGCCAGCAGTTTTGGACAGGACTATGGCTACACCTTC.